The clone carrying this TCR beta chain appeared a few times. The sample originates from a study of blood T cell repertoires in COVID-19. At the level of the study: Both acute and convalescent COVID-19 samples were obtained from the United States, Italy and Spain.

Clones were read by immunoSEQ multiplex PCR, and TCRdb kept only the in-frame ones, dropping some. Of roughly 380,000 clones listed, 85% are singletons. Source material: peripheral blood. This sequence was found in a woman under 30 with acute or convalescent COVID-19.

As DNA, the CDR3 is TGTGCCAGCACTGGGGGGAGCTCCTACGAGCAGTACTTC. This codes for CASTGGSSYEQYF. The V call is TRBV2, the J call TRBJ2-7; maybe TRBD2 (6 bases). This CDR3 is built from 13 residues. Trimming cost V 7 bases and J 0 bases, with 10 bases left between them. Germline loops: CDR1 SNHLY, CDR2 FYNNEI. Using reference TRBV2 and TRBJ2-7 for the parts outside the CDR3, the full variable domain is EPEVTQTPSHQVTQMGQEVILRCVPISNHLYFYWYRQILGQKVEFLVSFYNNEISEKSEIFDDQFSVERPDGSNFTLKIRSTKLEDSAMYFCASTGGSSYEQYFGPGTRLTVT.